This record covers a single T cell receptor beta chain. Its antigen is not known. The PCR used 60 Vbeta and 13 Jbeta primers. The repertoire was sequenced with immunoSEQ multiplex PCR; TCRdb's copy has only in-frame clones and lacks some. The table has around 150,000 clones, around 76% seen once; the top ten hold around 7%. This sample was taken from a study of cytomegalovirus exposure and HLA in healthy donors. V lost 5 bases and J 1 base, leaving 9 bases between the germline ends. CDR1 SGHRS and CDR2 YFSETQ come from the germline V gene. The CDR3 loop spans 13 amino acids. Study-wide results and limits: Analysis performed later found 16,951 TCR beta sequences associated with HLA alleles at 0.05 false discovery rate. In vitro testing confirmed a few CMV-associated chains as specific for CMV antigens.

V usage is TRBV5-1 and J usage is TRBJ1-1; no definite D call. Sequencing input: PBMCs. This clonotype originated in a middle-aged man in good health and CMV-seropositive. The CDR3 nucleotides are TGCGCCAGCAGTAGAGCGGAGAACACTGAAGCTTTCTTT. It yields the protein CASSRAENTEAFF. Variable domain in full (rest from reference TRBV5-1 and TRBJ1-1): KAGVTQTPRYLIKTRGQQVTLSCSPISGHRSVSWYQQTPGQGLQFLFEYFSETQRNKGNFPGRFSGRQFSNSRSEMNVSTLELGDSALYLCASSRAENTEAFFGQGTRLTVV.